The present T cell receptor beta chain was sequenced within a study of Ad26.COV2.S vaccination and SARS-CoV-2 variants. Overall study findings and caveats: Reported findings describe substantial breadth in spike-specific CD8+ and CD4+ T cell responses following vaccination.

V was cut by 4 bases and J by 5 bases, with 17 bases left in between. In germline, CDR1 is LNHDA, CDR2 SQIVND (reference sequence). The CDR3 runs 15 residues. The treatment is: approximately 18 received Ad26.COV2.S at low or high dose, single or two shots; about 5 received placebo; per-sample allocation not given. Sampling occurred on day 63 after the first vaccine or placebo injection. On this clone itself: The antigen is undetermined.

Data came from immunoSEQ multiplex PCR; TCRdb stores just in-frame clones and leaves some out. This repertoire shows about half a million clones, roughly nine tenths found once; its top ten account for about 1.7%. The chain joins TRBV19 to TRBJ1-1, with D uncertain. Source: peripheral blood, taken in a trial of Ad26.COV2.S vaccine versus placebo. The clonotype originates from a person between 18 and 65 years old who received the Ad26.COV2.S COVID-19 vaccine or a placebo. The CDR3 spells CASSTWTFVGTEAFF. CDR3 DNA sequence: TGTGCCAGTAGTACCTGGACGTTTGTGGGTACTGAAGCTTTCTTT.